The 8 T cell receptor beta chains below were found in one sample sequenced in a study of beta chain features in type 1 diabetes. Expressed TCRB transcripts were sequenced because the entire RNA isolate underwent reverse transcription. Repertoires were generated with immunoSEQ multiplex PCR, while TCRdb's copy carries only in-frame clones and drops some. The sample shows about 140,000 clones, roughly 9.3% of them seen only once. The sequenced sample consisted of central memory CD4+ T cells from blood. These TCRs come from a woman aged 35 to 49 in good health.

The chain couples TRBV6-1 to TRBJ2-7; D gene ambiguous. Looked up from germline, CDR1 is MNHNS and CDR2 is SASEGT. Trimming left V 1 base short and J 3 bases short, with 7 bases between. This CDR3 has 13 residues. DNA of the CDR3: TGTGCCAGCAGTGAAGATGGCTTCTACGAGCAGTACTTC. Its translation is CASSEDGFYEQYF.

This clone appeared a few times. V usage is TRBV6-5 and J usage is TRBJ2-3, with 7 bases fitting TRBD1. Germline-derived CDR1 and CDR2 are MNHEY and SVGAGI. The junction had 4 bases not matched to a gene; V was cut back by 6 bases and J by 1 base. CDR3 length equals 14 residues. The CDR3 region is CASSLGQGTDTQYF. In nucleotides, the CDR3 is TGTGCCAGCAGCCTCGGACAGGGCACAGATACGCAGTATTTT.

The chain uses TRBV6-5 and TRBJ1-1, with D unclear. This CDR3 region has 12 residues. Deletions cut 0 bases from V and 8 bases from J, with 7 bases between. Looked up from germline, CDR1 is MNHEY and CDR2 is SVGAGI. The CDR3 spells CASSYSTREAFF. The CDR3 nucleotides read TGTGCCAGCAGTTACTCAACGAGGGAAGCTTTCTTT.

This clone appeared a few times. The V gene is TRBV5-1, the J gene TRBJ1-2, with TRBD1 identical over 7 bases. Germline values: CDR1 SGHRS, CDR2 YFSETQ. With V trimmed by 2 bases and J by 10 bases, 17 bases remained unmatched. The CDR3 is 16 residues long. In DNA, the CDR3 is TGCGCCAGCAGCTTTGGAGACAGGGCCTCAGGAAAGATCTACACCTTC. It translates to CASSFGDRASGKIYTF.

The chain employs TRBV7-2 and TRBJ1-2, with a tentative D call TRBD1 (6 bases). V lost 4 bases to trimming and J lost 13 bases, with 19 bases between them. The CDR3 loop spans 13 amino acids. Germline assignment: CDR1 SGHTA and CDR2 FQGNSA. CDR3 sequence (DNA): TGTGCCAGCAGCTCCGGATACAGGGAGAAGAGCACCTTC. As protein: CASSSGYREKSTF.

The CDR3 DNA reads TGTGCCAGCAGCACCCGGACTAGCGGGGGTGACGAGCAGTACTTC. Residues: CASSTRTSGGDEQYF. The chain couples TRBV5-4 to TRBJ2-7; 13 nucleotides align to TRBD2. J lost 5 bases, V lost 4 bases, and 6 bases had no gene match. From germline, CDR1 is SGHNT and CDR2 YYREEE (reference sequence). CDR3 size: 15 residues.

The chain is built from TRBV19 and TRBJ2-7; 9 nucleotides align to TRBD1. Germline V CDR1 and CDR2: LNHDA, SQIVND (reference sequence). The CDR3 is made up of 14 amino acids. V shed 6 bases and J 5 bases; nucleotides not matched to a gene: 8. In DNA form, the CDR3 reads TGTGCCAGTAGGAAGCCGGGACAGGGCCACGAGCAGTACTTC. Translating gives CASRKPGQGHEQYF.

The chain is built from TRBV2 and TRBJ2-2, with D perhaps matching TRBD2 (5 bases). Germline CDR1 SNHLY, CDR2 FYNNEI. This CDR3 has 13 amino acids. Trimming took 7 bases from V and 7 from J, leaving 13 bases between them. The CDR3 sequence is CASTPGLGGELFF. CDR3 nucleotide sequence: TGTGCCAGCACCCCGGGGTTGGGCGGGGAGCTGTTTTTT.